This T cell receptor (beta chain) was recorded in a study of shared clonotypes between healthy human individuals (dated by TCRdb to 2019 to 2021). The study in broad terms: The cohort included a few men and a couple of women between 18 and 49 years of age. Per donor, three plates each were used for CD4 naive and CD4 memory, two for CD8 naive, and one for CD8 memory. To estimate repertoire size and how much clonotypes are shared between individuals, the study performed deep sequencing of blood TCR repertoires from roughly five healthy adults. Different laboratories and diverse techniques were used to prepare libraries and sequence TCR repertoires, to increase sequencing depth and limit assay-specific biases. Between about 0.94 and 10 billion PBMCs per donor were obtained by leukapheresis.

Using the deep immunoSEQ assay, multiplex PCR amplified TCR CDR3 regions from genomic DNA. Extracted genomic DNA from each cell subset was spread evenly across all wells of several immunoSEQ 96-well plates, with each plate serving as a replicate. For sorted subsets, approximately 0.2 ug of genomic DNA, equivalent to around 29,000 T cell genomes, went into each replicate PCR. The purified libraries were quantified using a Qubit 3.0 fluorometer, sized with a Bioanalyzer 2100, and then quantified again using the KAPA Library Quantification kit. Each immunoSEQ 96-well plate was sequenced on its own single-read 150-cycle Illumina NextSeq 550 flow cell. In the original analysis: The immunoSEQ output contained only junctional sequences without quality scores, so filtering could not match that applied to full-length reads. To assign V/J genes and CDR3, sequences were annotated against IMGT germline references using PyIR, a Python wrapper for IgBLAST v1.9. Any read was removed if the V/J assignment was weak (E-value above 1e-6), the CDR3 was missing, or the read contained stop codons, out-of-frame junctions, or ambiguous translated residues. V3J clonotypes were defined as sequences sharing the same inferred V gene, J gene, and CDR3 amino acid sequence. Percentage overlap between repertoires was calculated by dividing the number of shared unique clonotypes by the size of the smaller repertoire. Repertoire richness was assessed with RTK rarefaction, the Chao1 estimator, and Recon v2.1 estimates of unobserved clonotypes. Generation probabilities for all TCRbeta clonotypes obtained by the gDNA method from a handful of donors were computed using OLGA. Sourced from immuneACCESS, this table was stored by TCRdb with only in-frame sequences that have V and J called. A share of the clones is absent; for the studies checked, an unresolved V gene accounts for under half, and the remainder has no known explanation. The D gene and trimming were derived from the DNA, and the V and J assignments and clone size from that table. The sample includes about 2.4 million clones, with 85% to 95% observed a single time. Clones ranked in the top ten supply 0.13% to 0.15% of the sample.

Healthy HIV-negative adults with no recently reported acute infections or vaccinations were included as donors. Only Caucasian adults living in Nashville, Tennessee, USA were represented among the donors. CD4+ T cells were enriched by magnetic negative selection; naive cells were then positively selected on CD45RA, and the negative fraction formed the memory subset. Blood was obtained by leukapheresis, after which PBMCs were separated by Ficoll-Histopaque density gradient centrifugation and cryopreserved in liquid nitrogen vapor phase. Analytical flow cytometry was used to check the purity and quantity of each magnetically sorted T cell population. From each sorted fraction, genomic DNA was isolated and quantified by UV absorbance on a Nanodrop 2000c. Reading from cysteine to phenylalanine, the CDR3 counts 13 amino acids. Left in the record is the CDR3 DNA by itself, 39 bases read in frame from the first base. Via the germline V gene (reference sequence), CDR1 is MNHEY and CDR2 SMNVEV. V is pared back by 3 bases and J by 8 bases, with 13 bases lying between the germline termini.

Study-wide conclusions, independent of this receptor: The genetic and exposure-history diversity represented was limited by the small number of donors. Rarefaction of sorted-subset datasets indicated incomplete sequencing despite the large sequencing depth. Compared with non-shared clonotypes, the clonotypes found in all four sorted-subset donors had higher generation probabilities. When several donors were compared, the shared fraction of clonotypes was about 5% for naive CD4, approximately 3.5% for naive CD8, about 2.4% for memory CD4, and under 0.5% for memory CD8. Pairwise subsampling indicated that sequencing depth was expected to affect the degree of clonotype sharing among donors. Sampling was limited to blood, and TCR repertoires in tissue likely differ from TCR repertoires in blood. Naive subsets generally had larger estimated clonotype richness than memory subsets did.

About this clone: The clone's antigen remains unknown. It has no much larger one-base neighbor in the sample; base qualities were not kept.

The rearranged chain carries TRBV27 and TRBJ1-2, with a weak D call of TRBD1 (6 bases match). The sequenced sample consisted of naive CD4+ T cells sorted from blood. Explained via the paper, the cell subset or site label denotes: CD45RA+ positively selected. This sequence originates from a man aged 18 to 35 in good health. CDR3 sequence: CASSFSWGAGYTF. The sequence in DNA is TGTGCCAGCAGTTTCTCTTGGGGGGCAGGCTACACCTTC.